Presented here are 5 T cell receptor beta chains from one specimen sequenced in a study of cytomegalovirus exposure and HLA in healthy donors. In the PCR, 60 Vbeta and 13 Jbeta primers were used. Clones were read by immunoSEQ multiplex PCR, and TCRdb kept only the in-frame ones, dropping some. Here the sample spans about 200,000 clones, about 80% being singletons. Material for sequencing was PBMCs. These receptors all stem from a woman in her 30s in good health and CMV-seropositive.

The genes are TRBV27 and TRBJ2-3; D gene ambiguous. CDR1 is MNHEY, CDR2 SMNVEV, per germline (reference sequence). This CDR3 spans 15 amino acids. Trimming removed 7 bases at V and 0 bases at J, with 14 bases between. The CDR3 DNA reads TGTGCCAGCAAACTTCAACCAATAAGCACAGATACGCAGTATTTT. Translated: CASKLQPISTDTQYF.

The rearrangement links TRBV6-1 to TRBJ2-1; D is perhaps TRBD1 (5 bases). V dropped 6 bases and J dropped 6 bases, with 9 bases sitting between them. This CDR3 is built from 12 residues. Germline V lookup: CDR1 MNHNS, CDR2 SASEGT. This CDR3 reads CASSVGANEQFF. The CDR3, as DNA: TGTGCCAGCAGCGTAGGGGCCAATGAGCAGTTCTTC.

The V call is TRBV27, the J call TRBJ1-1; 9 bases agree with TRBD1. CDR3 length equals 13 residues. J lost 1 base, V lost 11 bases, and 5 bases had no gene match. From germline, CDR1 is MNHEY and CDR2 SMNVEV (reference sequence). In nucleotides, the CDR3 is TGTGCCCGACACAGGGGGCGGAACACTGAAGCTTTCTTT. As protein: CARHRGRNTEAFF.

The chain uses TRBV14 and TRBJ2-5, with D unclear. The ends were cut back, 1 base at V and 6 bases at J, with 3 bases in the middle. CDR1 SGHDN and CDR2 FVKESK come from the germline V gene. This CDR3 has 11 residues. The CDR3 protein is CASSQAKTQYF. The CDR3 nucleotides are TGTGCCAGCAGCCAAGCAAAGACCCAGTACTTC.

The CDR3: CASSSAVTGGHEQYF. CDR3 nucleotides: TGTGCCAGCAGCTCTGCGGTGACAGGGGGCCACGAGCAGTACTTC. The chain carries TRBV7-6 and TRBJ2-7, with 10 nucleotides matching TRBD1. Trimming cost V 4 bases and J 5 bases; bases outside gene matches: 8. The CDR3 contains 15 residues. Germline CDR1 reads SGHVS; CDR2 reads FNYEAQ.